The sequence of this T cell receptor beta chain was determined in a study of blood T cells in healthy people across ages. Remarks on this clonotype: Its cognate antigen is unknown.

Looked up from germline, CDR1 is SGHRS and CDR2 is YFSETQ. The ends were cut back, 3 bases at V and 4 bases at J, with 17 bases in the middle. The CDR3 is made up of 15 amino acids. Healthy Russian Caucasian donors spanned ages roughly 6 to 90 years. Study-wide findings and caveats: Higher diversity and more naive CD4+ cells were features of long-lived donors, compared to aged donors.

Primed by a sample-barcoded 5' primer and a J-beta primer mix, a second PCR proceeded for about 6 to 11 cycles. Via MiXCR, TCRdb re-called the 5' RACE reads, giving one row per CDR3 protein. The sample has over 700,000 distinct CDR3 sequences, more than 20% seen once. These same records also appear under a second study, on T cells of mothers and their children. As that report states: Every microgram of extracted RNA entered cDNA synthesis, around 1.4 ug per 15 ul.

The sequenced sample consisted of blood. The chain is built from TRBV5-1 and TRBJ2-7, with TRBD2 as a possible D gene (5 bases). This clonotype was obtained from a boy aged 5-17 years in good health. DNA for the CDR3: TGCGCCAGCAGCTCCGGGAATCGGGAAGAATACGAGCAGTACTTC. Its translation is CASSSGNREEYEQYF.